Presented here are 20 T cell receptor beta chains from one specimen sequenced in a study of blood T cell repertoires in COVID-19 (dated by TCRdb to the early 2020s). Library preparation was by the immunoSEQ multiplex PCR assay. TCRdb stores this immuneACCESS table with in-frame sequences only. Part of the clones is absent; in the studies checked, under half of the shortfall reflects unresolved V genes, and no reason is known for the rest. In this sample the table shows 150,000 to 180,000 clones, over 60% of which occur a single time. The top ten clonotypes cover roughly 1.5% of the sample. The sequenced sample was peripheral blood. The receptors originated from an older man with acute or convalescent COVID-19.

By share, this clone ranks as medium-sized. The V and J genes are TRBV18 and TRBJ2-7; D may be TRBD1 (6 bases). V was pared by 6 bases and J by 5 bases, with 14 bases between. The CDR3 runs to 13 residues. In germline, CDR1 is KGHSH, CDR2 LQKENI. Here the CDR3 reads CASSLQGSDEQYV. The CDR3 bases are TGTGCCAGCTCCCTACAGGGTAGCGACGAGCAGTACGTC.

The rearrangement links TRBV7-3 to TRBJ2-5, with D tentatively TRBD2 (5 bases). The CDR3 is 13 amino acids. V lost 6 bases, J lost 5 bases, and 13 bases lay in between. Germline CDR1 reads SGHTA; CDR2 reads FQGTGA. The CDR3 reads CASSLTRVETQYF. The CDR3 DNA reads TGTGCCAGCAGTCTTACTAGGGTGGAGACCCAGTACTTC.

The chain is built from TRBV29-1 and TRBJ1-2, with unresolved D. Germline V CDR1 and CDR2: SQVTM, ANQGSEA. This CDR3 spans 9 amino acids. V was clipped by 4 bases and J by 6 bases, with 3 bases between them. CDR3 sequence (DNA): TGCAGCGTTGTAGATGGCTACACCTTC. Amino acids: CSVVDGYTF.

The chain carries TRBV28 and TRBJ2-3, with 7 nucleotides matching TRBD2. J lost 5 bases, V lost 7 bases, and 9 bases had no gene match. This CDR3 is built from 14 residues. Germline CDR1 is MDHEN and CDR2 is SYDVKM. The CDR3 coding sequence is TGTGCCAGCATGGGGGGGTCACATGTAGATACGCAGTATTTT. Protein sequence: CASMGGSHVDTQYF.

This clone has only one observation. CDR3 DNA sequence: TGCGCCAGCAGGCAGGGACAGAACACTGAAGCTTTCTTT. Its translation: CASRQGQNTEAFF. J is TRBJ1-1 and V is TRBV5-1, with D maybe TRBD1 (6 bases). The germline V gene encodes CDR1 SGHRS and CDR2 YFSETQ. This CDR3 is 13 amino acids long. V was clipped by 5 bases and J by 1 base, with 9 bases between them.

This rearrangement joins TRBV5-5 to TRBJ2-3, with 7 nucleotides matching TRBD1. With V trimmed by 3 bases and J by 5 bases, 9 bases remained unmatched. This CDR3 is built from 15 residues. From germline, CDR1 is SGHKS and CDR2 YYEKEE (reference sequence). CDR3: CASSYRQGVKDTQYF. As DNA, the CDR3 is TGTGCCAGCAGCTACCGACAGGGAGTGAAAGATACGCAGTATTTT.

To note about this clone: Within the sample, other DNA sequences also encode this same CDR3. CDR3 in amino acids: CASSGTGGTEAFF. The CDR3, as DNA: TGCGCCAGCAGCGGTACAGGGGGCACTGAAGCTTTCTTT. The rearrangement joins TRBV5-1 to TRBJ1-1; the match to TRBD1 covers 8 bases. Germline CDR1 SGHRS, CDR2 YFSETQ. The CDR3 spans 13 residues. The trim removed 4 bases at V and 4 bases at J, leaving 3 bases unmatched.

J is TRBJ2-7 and V is TRBV6-5; 8 bases fit TRBD1. V trimming: 6 bases; J trimming: 6 bases; junction bases outside the gene matches: 10. The CDR3 is made up of 14 amino acids. CDR1 and CDR2 (germline): MNHEY, SVGAGI. The CDR3 coding sequence is TGTGCCAGCAGACGGACAGGGAAAAATGGCGAGCAGTACGTC. Translated, it gives CASRRTGKNGEQYV.

This chain uses TRBV23-1 with TRBJ1-5, with 7 bases aligning to TRBD1. TRBV23-1 is an ORF; its function is uncertain. There are 15 residues in the CDR3. With V trimmed by 9 bases and J by 1 base, 9 bases remained unmatched. The CDR3 here is CASWAGTASNQPQHF. The CDR3 nucleotides read TGCGCCAGTTGGGCGGGGACAGCAAGCAATCAGCCCCAGCATTTT.

V is TRBV6-1 and J is TRBJ2-1; 14 bases map to TRBD2. V gave up 2 bases and J gave up 9 bases; unmatched junction bases: 6. The CDR3 runs 16 residues. Germline CDR1 is MNHNS and CDR2 is SASEGT. CDR3 in amino acids: CASSEPGLAGGSEQFF. In DNA form, the CDR3 reads TGTGCCAGCAGTGAACCCGGACTAGCGGGGGGTAGTGAGCAGTTCTTC.

V gene TRBV28 combines with J gene TRBJ2-7, with TRBD2 matching over 10 bases. The V and J ends lost 6 bases and 1 base, in that order; junction bases with no gene match: 0. This CDR3 contains 13 residues. CDR1 MDHEN and CDR2 SYDVKM come from the germline V gene. The DNA for the CDR3 is TGTGCCAGCAGACTAGCGGGGTCCTACGAGCAGTACGTC. It codes for CASRLAGSYEQYV.

The CDR3 nucleotides read TGTGCCAGCTCACGGCAGGGGGGCAATCAGCCCCAGCATTTT. Translating gives CASSRQGGNQPQHF. The rearrangement joins TRBV18 to TRBJ1-5; 7 nucleotides align to TRBD1. This CDR3 region has 14 residues. Germline CDR1 reads KGHSH; CDR2 reads LQKENI. V lost 4 bases and J lost 2; bases outside the gene matches: 2.

The chain uses TRBV2 and TRBJ1-5; unclear D gene. Trimming cost V 0 bases and J 2 bases, with 11 bases left between them. CDR1 and CDR2 (germline): SNHLY, FYNNEI. This CDR3 has 16 residues. The chain's CDR3 is CASSEAREAGNQPQHF. The CDR3 DNA follows: TGTGCCAGCAGTGAAGCAAGGGAGGCGGGCAATCAGCCCCAGCATTTT.

This chain uses TRBV19 with TRBJ1-2; D might be TRBD1 (5 bases). Trimming cost V 4 bases and J 4 bases, with 13 bases left between them. CDR1 LNHDA and CDR2 SQIVND come from the germline V gene (reference sequence). The CDR3 runs to 14 residues. The CDR3 loop reads CASSTRGGSYGYTF. DNA of the CDR3: TGTGCCAGTAGTACCCGCGGGGGGAGCTATGGCTACACCTTC. Complete variable domain (other parts from reference TRBV19 and TRBJ1-2): DGGITQSPKYLFRKEGQNVTLSCEQNLNHDAMYWYRQDPGQGLRLIYYSQIVNDFQKGDIAEGYSVSREKKESFPLTVTSAQKNPTAFYLCASSTRGGSYGYTFGSGTRLTVV.

The chain is built from TRBV9 and TRBJ2-3; D unresolved. This CDR3 has 12 residues. V was trimmed by 0 bases and J by 4 bases, leaving 3 bases between them. Germline-derived CDR1 and CDR2 are SGDLS and YYNGEE. The CDR3 bases are TGTGCCAGCAGCGTAGGAGCAGATACGCAGTATTTT. Protein: CASSVGADTQYF.

The V gene is TRBV6-5, the J gene TRBJ2-3; 9 positions match TRBD2. This CDR3 is built from 15 residues. CDR1 is MNHEY, CDR2 SVGAGI, per germline. V lost 6 bases and J lost 6; bases outside the gene matches: 10. This CDR3 is CASSNLAGSLDTQYF. CDR3 bases: TGTGCCAGCAGCAACCTAGCGGGGTCCTTGGATACGCAGTATTTT.

The rearrangement uses TRBV30 and TRBJ2-1; TRBD1 matches at 7 bases. The germline V gene has CDR1 GTSNPN and CDR2 SVGIG (reference sequence). CDR3 length: 16 amino acids. Trimming at V came to 0 bases and at J to 0 bases, leaving 5 bases not matched to a gene. The CDR3 bases are TGTGCCTGGAGTGTATTGACAGGGAGCTCCTACAATGAGCAGTTCTTC. Translated: CAWSVLTGSSYNEQFF.

The chain carries TRBV19 and TRBJ2-2; D is possibly TRBD2 (5 bases). The germline gives CDR1 LNHDA, CDR2 SQIVND (reference sequence). This CDR3 is 16 amino acids long. The V end lost 8 bases, the J end lost 8 bases, and 24 bases lay between the germline ends. The CDR3 coding sequence is TGTGCCAGTCAGGTCGGGGTTTTCGTGAACGGGGGGGAGCTGTTTTTT. This sequence encodes CASQVGVFVNGGELFF.

The CDR3 sequence is CASSLTGASNQPQHF. The CDR3 DNA follows: TGTGCCAGTAGTTTGACAGGGGCCTCAAATCAGCCCCAGCATTTT. The V call is TRBV19, the J call TRBJ1-5; TRBD1 matches at 8 bases. V trimming: 5 bases; J trimming: 4 bases; junction bases outside the gene matches: 7. The CDR3 runs to 15 residues. CDR1 is LNHDA, CDR2 SQIVND, per germline (reference sequence).

The chain recombines TRBV7-2 with TRBJ2-2; 11 nucleotides line up with TRBD2. V shed 9 bases and J 1 base; nucleotides not matched to a gene: 1. CDR1 is SGHTA and CDR2 is FQGNSA in the germline V gene. The CDR3 covers 14 residues. The CDR3 spells CARTSGVNTGELFF. The CDR3 nucleotides are TGTGCCAGGACTAGCGGGGTGAACACCGGGGAGCTGTTTTTT.